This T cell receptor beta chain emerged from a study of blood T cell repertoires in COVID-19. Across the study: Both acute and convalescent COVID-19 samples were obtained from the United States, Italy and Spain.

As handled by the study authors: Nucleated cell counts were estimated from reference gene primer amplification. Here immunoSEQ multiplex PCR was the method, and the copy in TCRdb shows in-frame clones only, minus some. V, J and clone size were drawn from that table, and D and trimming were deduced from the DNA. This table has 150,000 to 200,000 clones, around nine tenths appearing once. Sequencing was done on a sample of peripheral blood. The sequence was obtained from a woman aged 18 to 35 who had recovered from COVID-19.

DNA for the CDR3: TGTGCCAGCAGCCCTCTCTCCCCACAGGGGCCGGGGGAGCAGTACTTC. This sequence encodes CASSPLSPQGPGEQYF. The chain joins TRBV5-6 to TRBJ2-7, with TRBD1 identical over 7 bases. With V trimmed by 4 bases and J by 7 bases, 17 bases remained unmatched. The germline gives CDR1 SGHDT, CDR2 YYEEEE. The CDR3 covers 16 residues.